A selection of T cell receptor beta chains follows, all from one sample in a study of blood T cell repertoires in COVID-19. The repertoire was sequenced with immunoSEQ multiplex PCR; TCRdb's copy has only in-frame clones and lacks some. Of some 390,000 clones in the sample, more than 80% were seen once. Sequencing was carried out using PBMCs or T cells enriched from blood (not recorded which). These receptors were collected from a man between 25 and 39 years old who had recovered from COVID-19. CDR3s include the opening cysteine and the closing phenylalanine or tryptophan. A D gene is named only where the DNA matches it firmly. Size is stated for part of the rows, as once, few or many counts, or as a class when the clone is expanded.

CDR3nt | CDR3aa | v_gene | d_gene | abundance | j_gene
TGTGCCAGCAGCGCAGGCCCGGGGGGACCTAATGAAAAACTGTTTTTT | CASSAGPGGPNEKLFF | TRBV9 | - | once | TRBJ1-4
TGCGCCAGCAGTGAAAACTGGGAGTACGAGCAGTACTTC | CASSENWEYEQYF | TRBV10-1 | - | - | TRBJ2-7
TGTGCCAGTAGTTCACAACCGGGACAGGGGATTAATGGCTACACCTTC | CASSSQPGQGINGYTF | TRBV19 | TRBD1 | - | TRBJ1-2
TGCGCCAGCAGTGATGGACAGGGAGTAGCAGATACGCAGTATTTT | CASSDGQGVADTQYF | TRBV10-1 | TRBD1 | - | TRBJ2-3
TGTGCCAGTAGTATAGGGGGACAGCTCAATCAGCCCCAGCATTTT | CASSIGGQLNQPQHF | TRBV19 | TRBD1 | - | TRBJ1-5
TGCGCCAGCAGCTTGGGGCAGGGGGCCTTATACAATGAGCAGTTCTTC | CASSLGQGALYNEQFF | TRBV5-1 | TRBD1 | - | TRBJ2-1
TGCAGCGCCAAACCCTGGGTAGGAGTTGGGGAGCTGTTTTTT | CSAKPWVGVGELFF | TRBV29-1 | - | - | TRBJ2-2
TGTGCCAGCCACCGGACATCGGGCGAGCAGTACTTC | CASHRTSGEQYF | TRBV25-1 | - | once | TRBJ2-7
TGTGCCAGCAGTGAGCAGCGGGAAGAGACCCAGTACTTC | CASSEQREETQYF | TRBV2 | - | - | TRBJ2-5
TGTGCCAGCAGCCCCAGCTCGACAGGGTATCTAAGTGAGGCCCTCCACTTT | CASSPSSTGYLSEALHF | TRBV5-6 | TRBD1 | - | TRBJ1-6
TGTGCCAGCACGAAAGGGCAGGGAAATGGCTACACCTTC | CASTKGQGNGYTF | TRBV2 | - | - | TRBJ1-2
TGTGCCACCGGGTCGGAGGCCCCGAACACCGGGGAGCTGTTTTTT | CATGSEAPNTGELFF | TRBV24-1 | - | - | TRBJ2-2
TGTGCCAGCAGACCCGGGACAGGGAACACTGAAGCTTTCTTT | CASRPGTGNTEAFF | TRBV27 | TRBD1 | - | TRBJ1-1
TGTGCCACTCATGATAGGAGGACCGGGGAGCTGTTTTTT | CATHDRRTGELFF | TRBV10-3 | - | - | TRBJ2-2
TGTGCCAGCAGCCCGGGAAATTGGGGAAATTCACCCCTCCACTTT | CASSPGNWGNSPLHF | TRBV6-5 | - | few | TRBJ1-6
TGCGCCAGCAGCTTGAGGGACAGGGTGGGGAATGAGCAGTTCTTC | CASSLRDRVGNEQFF | TRBV5-1 | TRBD1 | few | TRBJ2-1